The entry below gives a single TCR beta chain sequence along with its context. Its specificity is unknown. Cells were CD45RO-negative CD62L-positive naive CD4 T cells sorted from PBMCs. These data come from a study of human versus mouse CDR3 diversity and MHC coevolution. Study conclusions and caveats: The lowest clonal inequality scores came from most of the three human donors.

Method: immunoSEQ multiplex PCR; TCRdb's copy keeps in-frame clones and lacks some. The data hold about 83,000 clones, with 80% to 95% observed a single time. This CDR3 has 14 residues. The source material was naive CD4+ T cells from blood. Subset noted: CD45RO-negative CD62L-positive naive CD4 T cells. The rearrangement links TRBV21-1 to TRBJ2-4; the table assigns TRBD2, which was not confirmed against the DNA. TRBV21-1 is given as a pseudogene. The sequence was collected from a person aged 25 to 69 in good health. This CDR3 is CASSPSGDFDIQYF. Here the CDR3 DNA reads TGTGCCAGCAGCCCCAGTGGAGACTTTGACATTCAGTACTTC.